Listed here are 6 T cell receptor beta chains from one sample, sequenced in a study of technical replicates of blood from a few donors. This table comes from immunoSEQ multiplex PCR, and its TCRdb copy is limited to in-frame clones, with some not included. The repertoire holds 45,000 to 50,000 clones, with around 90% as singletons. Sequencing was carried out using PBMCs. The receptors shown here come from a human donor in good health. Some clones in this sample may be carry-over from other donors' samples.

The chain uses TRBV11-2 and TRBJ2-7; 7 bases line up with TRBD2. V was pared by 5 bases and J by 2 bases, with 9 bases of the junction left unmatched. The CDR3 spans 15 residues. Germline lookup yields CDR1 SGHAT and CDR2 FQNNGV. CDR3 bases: TGTGCCAGCAGCCTCTCCAGCGGGATGGCCTACGAGCAGTACTTC. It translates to CASSLSSGMAYEQYF.

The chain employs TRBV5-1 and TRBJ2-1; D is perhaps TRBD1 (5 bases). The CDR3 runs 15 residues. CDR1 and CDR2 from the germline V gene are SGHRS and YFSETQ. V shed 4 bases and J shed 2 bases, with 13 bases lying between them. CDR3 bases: TGCGCCAGCAGCCCAAATTTGGGGCCCTACAATGAGCAGTTCTTC. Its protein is CASSPNLGPYNEQFF.

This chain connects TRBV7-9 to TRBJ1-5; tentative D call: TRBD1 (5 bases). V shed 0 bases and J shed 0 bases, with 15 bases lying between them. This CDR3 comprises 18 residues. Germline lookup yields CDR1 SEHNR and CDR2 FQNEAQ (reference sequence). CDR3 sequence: CASSLAWGDVTSNQPQHF. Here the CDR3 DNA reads TGTGCCAGCAGCTTAGCGTGGGGGGACGTGACTAGCAATCAGCCCCAGCATTTT.

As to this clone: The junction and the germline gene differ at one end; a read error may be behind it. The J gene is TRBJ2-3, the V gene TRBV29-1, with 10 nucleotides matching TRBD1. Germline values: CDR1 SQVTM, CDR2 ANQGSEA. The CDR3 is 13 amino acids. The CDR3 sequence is CRVTGTGADTQYF. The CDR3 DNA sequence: TGCCGCGTGACCGGGACAGGGGCAGATACGCAGTATTTT.

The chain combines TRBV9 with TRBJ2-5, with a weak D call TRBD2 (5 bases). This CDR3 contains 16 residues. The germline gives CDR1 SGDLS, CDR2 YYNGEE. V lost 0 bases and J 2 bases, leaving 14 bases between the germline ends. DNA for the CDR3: TGTGCCAGCAGCGTAGAGGCGGGTATTACACAAGAGACCCAGTACTTC. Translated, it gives CASSVEAGITQETQYF.

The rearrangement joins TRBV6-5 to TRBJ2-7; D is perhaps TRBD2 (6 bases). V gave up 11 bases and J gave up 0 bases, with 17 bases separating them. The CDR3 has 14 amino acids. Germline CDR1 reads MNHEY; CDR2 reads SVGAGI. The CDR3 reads CASKPRSGSYEQYF. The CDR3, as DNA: TGTGCCTCCAAACCCCGTAGCGGCTCCTACGAGCAGTACTTC.